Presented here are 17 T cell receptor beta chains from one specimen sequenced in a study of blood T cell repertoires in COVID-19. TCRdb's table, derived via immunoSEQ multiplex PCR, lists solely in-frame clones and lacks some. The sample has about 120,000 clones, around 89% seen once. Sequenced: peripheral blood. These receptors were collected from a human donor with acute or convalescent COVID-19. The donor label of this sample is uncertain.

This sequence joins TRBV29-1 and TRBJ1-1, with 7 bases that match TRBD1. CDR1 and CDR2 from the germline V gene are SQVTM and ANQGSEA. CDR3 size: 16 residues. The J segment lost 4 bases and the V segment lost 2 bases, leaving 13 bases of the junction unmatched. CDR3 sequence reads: CSVETPTGVRGTEAFF. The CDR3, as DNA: TGCAGCGTTGAAACGCCCACAGGGGTCAGGGGCACTGAAGCTTTCTTT.

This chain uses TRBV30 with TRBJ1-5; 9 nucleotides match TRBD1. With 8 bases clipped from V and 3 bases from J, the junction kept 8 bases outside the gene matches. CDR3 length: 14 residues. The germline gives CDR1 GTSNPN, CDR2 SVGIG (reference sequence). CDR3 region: CARPGQGINQPQHF. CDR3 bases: TGTGCCCGGCCGGGACAGGGTATCAATCAGCCCCAGCATTTT.

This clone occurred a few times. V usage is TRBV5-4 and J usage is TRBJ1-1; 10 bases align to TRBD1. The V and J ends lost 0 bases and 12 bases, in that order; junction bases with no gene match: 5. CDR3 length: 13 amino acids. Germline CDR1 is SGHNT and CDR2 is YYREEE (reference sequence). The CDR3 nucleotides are TGTGCCAGCAGCTTGGCGGGACAGGGGTCATCTTTCTTT. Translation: CASSLAGQGSSFF.

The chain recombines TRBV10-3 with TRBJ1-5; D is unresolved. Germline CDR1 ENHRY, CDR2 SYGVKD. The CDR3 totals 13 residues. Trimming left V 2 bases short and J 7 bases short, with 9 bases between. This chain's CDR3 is CAISEGNRQPQHF. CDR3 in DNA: TGTGCCATCAGTGAGGGTAATAGACAGCCCCAGCATTTT.

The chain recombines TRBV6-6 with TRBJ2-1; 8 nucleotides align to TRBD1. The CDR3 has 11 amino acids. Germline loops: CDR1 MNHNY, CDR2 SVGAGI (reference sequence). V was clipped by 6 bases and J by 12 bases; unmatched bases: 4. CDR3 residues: CASSHGQGQFF. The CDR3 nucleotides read TGTGCCAGCAGCCATGGACAGGGGCAGTTCTTC.

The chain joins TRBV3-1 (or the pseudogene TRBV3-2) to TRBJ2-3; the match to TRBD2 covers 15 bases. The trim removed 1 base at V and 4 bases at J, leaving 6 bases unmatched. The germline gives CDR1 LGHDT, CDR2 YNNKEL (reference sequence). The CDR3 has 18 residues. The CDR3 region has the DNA TGTGCCAGCAGCCAAGCGGGACTAGCGGGAGGTCGGGCAGATACGCAGTATTTT. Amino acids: CASSQAGLAGGRADTQYF.

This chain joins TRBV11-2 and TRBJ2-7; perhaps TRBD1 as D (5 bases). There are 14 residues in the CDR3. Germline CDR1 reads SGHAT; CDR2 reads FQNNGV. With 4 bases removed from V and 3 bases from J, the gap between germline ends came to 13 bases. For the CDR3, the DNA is TGTGCCAGCAGCTCCGGCCAGGGTAACTACGAGCAGTACTTC. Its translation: CASSSGQGNYEQYF.

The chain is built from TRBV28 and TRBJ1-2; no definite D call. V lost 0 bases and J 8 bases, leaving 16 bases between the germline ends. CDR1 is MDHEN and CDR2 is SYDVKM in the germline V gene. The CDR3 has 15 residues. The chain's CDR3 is CASSLWGKGDEGYTF. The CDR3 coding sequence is TGTGCCAGCAGTTTATGGGGCAAAGGTGATGAGGGCTACACCTTC.

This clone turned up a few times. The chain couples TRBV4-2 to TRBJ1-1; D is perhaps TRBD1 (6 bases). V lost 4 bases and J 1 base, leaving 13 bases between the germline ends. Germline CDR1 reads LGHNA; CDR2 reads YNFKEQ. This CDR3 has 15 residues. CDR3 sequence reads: CASSLTGTSNTEAFF. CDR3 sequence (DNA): TGTGCCAGCAGCCTTACCGGGACATCGAACACTGAAGCTTTCTTT.

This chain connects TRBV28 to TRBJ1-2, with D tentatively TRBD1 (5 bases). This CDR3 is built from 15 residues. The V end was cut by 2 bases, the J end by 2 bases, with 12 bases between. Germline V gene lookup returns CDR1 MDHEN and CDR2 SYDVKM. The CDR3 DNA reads TGTGCCAGCAGTTTAGGGGCAGGTCCCAACTATGGCTACACCTTC. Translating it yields CASSLGAGPNYGYTF.

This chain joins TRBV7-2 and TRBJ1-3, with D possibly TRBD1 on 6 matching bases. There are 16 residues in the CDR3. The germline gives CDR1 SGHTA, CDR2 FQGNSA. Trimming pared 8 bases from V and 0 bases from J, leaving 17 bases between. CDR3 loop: CASLQRDTGSGNTIYF. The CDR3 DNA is TGTGCCAGCCTGCAGCGGGACACAGGCTCTGGAAACACCATATATTTT.

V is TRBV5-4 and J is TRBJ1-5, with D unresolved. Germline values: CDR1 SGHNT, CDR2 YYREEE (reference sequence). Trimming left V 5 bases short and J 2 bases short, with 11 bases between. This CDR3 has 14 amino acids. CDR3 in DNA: TGTGCCAGCAGACTGTGGGGAGGCAATCAGCCCCAGCATTTT. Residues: CASRLWGGNQPQHF.

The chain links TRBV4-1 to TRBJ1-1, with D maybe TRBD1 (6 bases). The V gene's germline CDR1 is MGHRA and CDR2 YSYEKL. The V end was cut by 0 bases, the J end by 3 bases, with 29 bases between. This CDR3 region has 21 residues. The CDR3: CASSQDFLGWTEKGMDTEAFF. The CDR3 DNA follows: TGCGCCAGCAGCCAAGATTTTTTGGGTTGGACAGAAAAGGGTATGGACACTGAAGCTTTCTTT.

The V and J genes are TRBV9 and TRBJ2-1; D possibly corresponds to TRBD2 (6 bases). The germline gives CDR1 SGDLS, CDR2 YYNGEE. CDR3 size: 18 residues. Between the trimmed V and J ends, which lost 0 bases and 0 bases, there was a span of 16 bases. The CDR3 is CASSVVERRGSSYNEQFF. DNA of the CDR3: TGTGCCAGCAGCGTAGTGGAACGCCGGGGGAGCTCCTACAATGAGCAGTTCTTC.

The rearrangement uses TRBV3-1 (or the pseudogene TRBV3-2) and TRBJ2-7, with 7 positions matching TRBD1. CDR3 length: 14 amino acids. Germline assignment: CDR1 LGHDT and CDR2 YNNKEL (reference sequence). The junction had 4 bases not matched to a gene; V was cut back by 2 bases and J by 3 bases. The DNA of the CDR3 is TGTGCCAGCAGCCAACAGGGGGTCTACTACGAGCAGTACTTC. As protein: CASSQQGVYYEQYF.

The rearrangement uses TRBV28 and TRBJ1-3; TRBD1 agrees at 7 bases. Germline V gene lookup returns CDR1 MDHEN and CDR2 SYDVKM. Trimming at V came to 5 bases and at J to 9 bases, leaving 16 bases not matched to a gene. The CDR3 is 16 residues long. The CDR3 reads CASSLLGQAAPGTIYF. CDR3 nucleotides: TGTGCCAGCAGTCTCCTTGGACAGGCCGCTCCCGGCACCATATATTTT.

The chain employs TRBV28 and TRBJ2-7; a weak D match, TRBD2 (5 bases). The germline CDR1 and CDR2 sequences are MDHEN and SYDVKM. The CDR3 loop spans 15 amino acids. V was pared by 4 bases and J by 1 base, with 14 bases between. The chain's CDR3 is CASSSDGIRSYEQYF. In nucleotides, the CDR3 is TGTGCCAGCAGTTCTGACGGGATCAGGTCCTACGAGCAGTACTTC. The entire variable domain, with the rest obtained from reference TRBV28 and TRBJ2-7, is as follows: DVKVTQSSRYLVKRTGEKVFLECVQDMDHENMFWYRQDPGLGLRLIYFSYDVKMKEKGDIPEGYSVSREKKERFSLILESASTNQTSMYLCASSSDGIRSYEQYFGPGTRLTVT.